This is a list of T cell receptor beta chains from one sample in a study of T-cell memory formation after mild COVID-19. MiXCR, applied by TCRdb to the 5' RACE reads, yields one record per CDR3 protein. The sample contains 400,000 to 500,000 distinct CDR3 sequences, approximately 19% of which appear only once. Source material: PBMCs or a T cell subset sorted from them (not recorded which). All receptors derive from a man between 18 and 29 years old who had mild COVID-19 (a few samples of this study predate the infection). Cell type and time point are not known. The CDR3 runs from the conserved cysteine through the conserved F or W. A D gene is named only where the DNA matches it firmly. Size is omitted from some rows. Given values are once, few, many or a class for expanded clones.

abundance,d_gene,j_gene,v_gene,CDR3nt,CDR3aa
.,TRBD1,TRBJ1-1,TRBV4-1,TGCGCCAGCAGCCAAACGGACAGGGGGCTTGAAGCTTTCTTT,CASSQTDRGLEAFF
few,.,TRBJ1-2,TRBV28,TGTGCCAGCGAGGACTACCCGAACTATGGCTACACCTTC,CASEDYPNYGYTF
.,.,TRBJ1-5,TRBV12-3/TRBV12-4,TGTGCCAGCAGCTCCCACTTCCCCGGGGACAGCAATCAGCCCCAGCATTTT,CASSSHFPGDSNQPQHF
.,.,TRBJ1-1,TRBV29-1,TGCAGCGCCACCCCGGGCACTGAAGCTTTCTTT,CSATPGTEAFF
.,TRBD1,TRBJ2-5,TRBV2,TGTGCCAGCAGTAACCGGGACAGGGGGGTTGAGACCCAGTACTTC,CASSNRDRGVETQYF
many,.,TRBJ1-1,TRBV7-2,TGTGCCAGCAGCTTTTTAACTGAAGCTTTCTTT,CASSFLTEAFF
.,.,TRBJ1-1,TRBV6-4,TGTGCCAGCAGGGAACAGGGATGGGATACTGAAGCTTTCTTT,CASREQGWDTEAFF
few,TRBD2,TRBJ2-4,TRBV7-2,TGTGCCAGCAGCCCGCGGAGGACTAGTAACGCCATTCAGTACTTC,CASSPRRTSNAIQYF
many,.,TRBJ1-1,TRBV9,TGTGCCAGCAGCGTATCCGGAATGAACACTGAAGCTTTCTTT,CASSVSGMNTEAFF
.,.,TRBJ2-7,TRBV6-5,TGTGCCAGCAGTCAGGGCTTGGGATTCTACGAGCAGTACTTC,CASSQGLGFYEQYF
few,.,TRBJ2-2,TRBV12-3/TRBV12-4,TGTGCCAGCAGTCCCCGGGGGATCGGGGAGCTGTTTTTT,CASSPRGIGELFF
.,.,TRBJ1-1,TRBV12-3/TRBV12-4,TGTGCCAGCAGCGTCTGGCGGACGGCCACTGAAGCTTTCTTT,CASSVWRTATEAFF